This TCR beta chain was captured by sequencing in a study of T and B cells in COVID-19 patients. Looked up from germline, CDR1 is MNHEY and CDR2 is SVGEGT. Trimming removed 5 bases from V and 7 bases from J, with 18 bases in between. The CDR3 length is 16 residues. Each TRB amplification used roughly 240-550 ng of genomic DNA from blood. TRB rearrangements were amplified by multiplex PCR with BIOMED2 TRB-A/B primers. TCRdb ran MiXCR on the multiplex PCR reads and lists one entry per CDR3 protein. The sample records approximately 3,800 distinct CDR3 sequences, about 24% being singletons. As for this clonotype: A much larger clone is a single base away; this may be a read error.

The TCR sequence derives from a human donor with active COVID-19. V usage is TRBV6-2 or TRBV6-3 and J usage is TRBJ1-6; D might be TRBD1 (5 bases). The specimen was blood. CDR3 nucleotides: TGTGCCAGCAGTCTCCGGGCCGGGACGCACAATTCACCCCTCCACTTT. Its translation: CASSLRAGTHNSPLHF.